The next 23 T cell receptor beta chains were all read from a single sample in a study of T cells after somatic rescue of genetic block. Assay used: immunoSEQ multiplex PCR; TCRdb lists only in-frame clones, some missing. The data show tens of thousands of clones, around 89% seen once. Material for sequencing was peripheral blood mononuclear cells (PBMCs). These receptors were taken from a woman aged 18-30 years.

This chain links TRBV4-3 with TRBJ2-7; perhaps TRBD1 as D (6 bases). Germline-derived CDR1 and CDR2 are LGHNA and YSLEER. The CDR3 sequence is 15 residues long. V was trimmed by 0 bases and J by 2 bases, leaving 11 bases between them. CDR3 coding DNA: TGCGCCAGCAGCCAAGATTCAGGGGACCCCTACGAGCAGTACTTC. This gives the protein CASSQDSGDPYEQYF.

The rearrangement uses TRBV6-5 and TRBJ2-5; D unresolved. CDR3 length equals 14 residues. Germline V gene lookup returns CDR1 MNHEY and CDR2 SVGAGI. V was cut by 1 base and J by 1 base, with 7 bases left in between. CDR3 residues: CASSYYRSQETQYF. In DNA, the CDR3 is TGTGCCAGCAGTTACTACCGATCCCAAGAGACCCAGTACTTC.

This sequence joins TRBV9 and TRBJ2-5, with TRBD1 identical over 8 bases. V was clipped by 2 bases and J by 4 bases; unmatched bases: 10. Germline lookup yields CDR1 SGDLS and CDR2 YYNGEE. The CDR3 length is 16 residues. CDR3 residues: CASSVEGGTGRETQYF. The CDR3 DNA reads TGTGCCAGCAGCGTCGAGGGTGGGACAGGCAGAGAGACCCAGTACTTC.

The chain combines TRBV5-6 with TRBJ2-1; D ambiguous. Trimming removed 7 bases at V and 3 bases at J, with 11 bases between. CDR3 length: 13 residues. The V gene's germline CDR1 is SGHDT and CDR2 YYEEEE. The DNA for the CDR3 is TGTGCCAGCCGACTCCCAGACTACAATGAGCAGTTCTTC. This encodes CASRLPDYNEQFF.

In its sample, this clone was seen once. The CDR3 spells CASSLYGSEVSSYEQYF. CDR3 in DNA: TGTGCCAGCAGTTTATATGGGTCGGAGGTCTCCTCCTACGAGCAGTACTTC. V is TRBV27 and J is TRBJ2-7; D perhaps matches TRBD2 (5 bases). Trimming took off 1 base at V and 0 bases at J, with 16 bases between the two ends. CDR1 MNHEY and CDR2 SMNVEV come from the germline V gene (reference sequence). The CDR3 runs to 17 residues.

CDR3 in DNA: TGTGCCTGGAGCAGGGGGTCTAATGAAAAACTGTTTTTT. The encoded protein is CAWSRGSNEKLFF. The V gene is TRBV30, the J gene TRBJ1-4; 7 bases map to TRBD1. V lost 3 bases to trimming and J lost 3 bases; unmatched junction nucleotides: 1. Germline V CDR1 and CDR2: GTSNPN, SVGIG (reference sequence). The CDR3 has 13 amino acids.

This CDR3 is CASSPIFLQNTIYF. The CDR3 region has the DNA TGTGCCAGCAGCCCGATCTTTTTGCAAAACACCATATATTTT. The chain employs TRBV14 and TRBJ1-3; D remains ambiguous. The CDR3 has 14 residues. The V end was cut by 4 bases, the J end by 6 bases, with 13 bases between. The germline V gene has CDR1 SGHDN and CDR2 FVKESK.

The rearrangement uses TRBV4-3 and TRBJ1-1; no definite D call. Germline CDR1 LGHNA, CDR2 YSLEER. Trimming took off 7 bases at V and 0 bases at J, with 3 bases between the two ends. The CDR3 runs to 11 residues. CDR3 protein: CASKLNTEAFF. CDR3 bases: TGCGCCAGCAAACTGAACACTGAAGCTTTCTTT.

The CDR3 loop reads CASSRTGGDNSPLHF. Written as DNA, the CDR3 is TGTGCCAGCAGCCGAACAGGGGGGGATAATTCACCCCTCCACTTT. The chain couples TRBV7-6 to TRBJ1-6; 8 bases agree with TRBD1. The CDR3 is made up of 15 amino acids. The V segment lost 5 bases and the J segment 5 bases; nucleotides outside the gene matches: 5. Germline assignment: CDR1 SGHVS and CDR2 FNYEAQ.

The J gene is TRBJ2-4, the V gene TRBV5-6, with a weak D call TRBD1 (5 bases). This CDR3 contains 17 residues. In germline, CDR1 is SGHDT, CDR2 YYEEEE. V dropped 1 base and J dropped 7 bases, with 21 bases sitting between them. CDR3 sequence: CASSLPVKGHRSNIQYF. The CDR3 DNA reads TGTGCCAGCAGCTTGCCAGTTAAGGGGCACCGATCTAACATTCAGTACTTC.

For this clone: The junction departs from germline at one end; a sequencing error may be responsible. J is TRBJ2-1 and V is TRBV2; TRBD2 matches 7 bases. Germline lookup yields CDR1 SNHLY and CDR2 FYNNEI. This CDR3 is built from 12 residues. The CDR3 region is CASSDRAPRGVF. The CDR3 DNA reads TGTGCCAGCAGTGACAGGGCTCCTCGGGGGGTCTTC.

V gene TRBV2 combines with J gene TRBJ2-5; TRBD1 aligns across 8 bases. The CDR3 has 13 amino acids. V lost 6 bases, J lost 5 bases, and 5 bases stayed unmatched. Germline V gene data show CDR1 as SNHLY and CDR2 as FYNNEI. The CDR3 loop reads CASSLRQGETQYF. Here the CDR3 DNA reads TGTGCCAGCAGCCTAAGACAGGGGGAGACCCAGTACTTC.

The chain links TRBV5-1 to TRBJ2-5, with a weak D call TRBD1 (5 bases). Deletions cut 0 bases from V and 3 bases from J, with 9 bases between. The CDR3 has 14 amino acids. CDR1 is SGHRS and CDR2 is YFSETQ in the germline V gene. CDR3 coding DNA: TGCGCCAGCAGCTTGGCGCAGGGAAAAGAGACCCAGTACTTC. Translating gives CASSLAQGKETQYF.

This clone was observed a single time. V is TRBV19 and J is TRBJ1-2; D is perhaps TRBD1 (6 bases). The CDR3 totals 16 residues. Trimming shortened V by 1 base and J by 8 bases, and 20 bases separated the two germline ends. Germline V CDR1 and CDR2: LNHDA, SQIVND (reference sequence). The CDR3 DNA sequence: TGTGCCAGTAGTATAGTTCCCGGGACAAGGCCGCGCGGCTACACCTTC. Translation: CASSIVPGTRPRGYTF.

This clone has only a few counts. The chain combines TRBV5-1 with TRBJ1-5; D perhaps matches TRBD1 (5 bases). Trimming removed 0 bases from V and 5 bases from J, with 9 bases in between. This CDR3 comprises 14 residues. Looked up from germline, CDR1 is SGHRS and CDR2 is YFSETQ. In DNA, the CDR3 is TGCGCCAGCAGCTTGGAGGGGCACGATCAGCCCCAGCATTTT. Translating it yields CASSLEGHDQPQHF.

The chain uses TRBV6-1 and TRBJ2-4; 8 bases agree with TRBD1. Germline CDR1 is MNHNS and CDR2 is SASEGT. CDR3 length equals 15 residues. Trimming removed 8 bases from V and 2 bases from J; junction bases left unmatched: 8. In nucleotides, the CDR3 is TGTGCCAGCGTCCAGGGGGCGCGAACCAAAAACATTCAGTACTTC. Translating gives CASVQGARTKNIQYF.

The DNA of the CDR3 is TGTGCCTGGAGTCCCCAGGCCACTGAAGCTTTCTTT. Translating gives CAWSPQATEAFF. This chain links TRBV30 with TRBJ1-1; D is undetermined. Trimming left V 2 bases short and J 4 bases short, with 8 bases between. Germline V gene sequence: CDR1 GTSNPN, CDR2 SVGIG (reference sequence). The CDR3 loop spans 12 amino acids.

This CDR3 reads CASSQETGGFVGETQYF. The DNA of the CDR3 is TGCGCCAGCAGCCAAGAGACAGGGGGCTTTGTAGGAGAGACCCAGTACTTC. This chain joins TRBV4-1 and TRBJ2-5; TRBD1 agrees at 10 bases. The CDR3 length is 17 residues. The V gene's germline CDR1 is MGHRA and CDR2 YSYEKL. With V trimmed by 0 bases and J by 4 bases, 8 bases remained unmatched.

The chain has TRBV27 and TRBJ1-2, with 8 bases fitting TRBD1. CDR1 is MNHEY and CDR2 is SMNVEV in the germline V gene (reference sequence). Unmatched junction bases numbered 10, after V lost 3 bases and J lost 7 bases. The length of the CDR3 is 15 residues. CDR3 sequence (DNA): TGTGCCAGCAGTTTTCGTGGGCAGGGGGCAGGTGGCTACACCTTC. Protein product: CASSFRGQGAGGYTF.

This chain's CDR3 is CASSYQDRLSYEQYF. The CDR3 DNA is TGTGCCAGCAGTTACCAAGACAGGTTATCCTACGAGCAGTACTTC. The chain recombines TRBV6-7 with TRBJ2-7; TRBD1 might be the D (6 bases). TRBV6-7 is assigned to the ORF class and has an uncertain function. The CDR3 covers 15 residues. Trimming removed 2 bases at V and 1 base at J, with 12 bases between.

The rearrangement links TRBV11-1 to TRBJ2-7; D is unresolved. Trimming cost V 0 bases and J 4 bases, with 4 bases left between them. CDR1 is SGHAT and CDR2 is FQDESV in the germline V gene (reference sequence). The CDR3 is made up of 12 amino acids. As DNA, the CDR3 is TGTGCCAGCAGCTTAGCGGTGTACGAGCAGTACTTC. Amino acid sequence: CASSLAVYEQYF.

The J gene is TRBJ1-1, the V gene TRBV15; no definite D call. Trimming removed 5 bases at V and 0 bases at J, with 10 bases between. The CDR3 length is 14 residues. Per the germline V gene, CDR1 is LNHNV and CDR2 is YYDKDF (reference sequence). For the CDR3, the DNA is TGTGCCACCAGCTGGGGTAACATGAACACTGAAGCTTTCTTT. Amino acids: CATSWGNMNTEAFF.

Comment on this clone: The junction departs from germline at one end; a sequencing error may be responsible. In nucleotides, the CDR3 is TGTTCCAGCAGCGCCCCGCGGGGTCCCTACAATGAGCAGTTCTTC. Its protein product is CSSSAPRGPYNEQFF. The chain combines TRBV11-2 with TRBJ2-1; tentatively, D is TRBD2 (6 bases). Germline V gene sequence: CDR1 SGHAT, CDR2 FQNNGV. The CDR3 is 15 amino acids. Full variable domain (missing parts from reference TRBV11-2 and TRBJ2-1): EAGVAQSPRYKIIEKRQSVAFWCNPISGHATLYWYQQILGQGPKLLIQFQNNGVVDDSQLPKDRFSAERLKGVDSTLKIQPAKLEDSAVYLCSSSAPRGPYNEQFFGPGTRLTVL.